The 15 T cell receptor beta chains below were found in one sample sequenced in a study of Graves' ophthalmopathy and Graves' hyperthyroidism. TCR beta CDR3 amplification used RNA transcripts. HTBI primers were used in a first-round RT-PCR, which preceded a second-round multiplex PCR. TCRdb called the multiplex PCR reads again in MiXCR, with one record for every CDR3 protein. The sample consists of some 750,000 distinct CDR3 sequences, 40% of them appearing once. The specimen sequenced was peripheral blood. The origin of the receptors is an adult man with Graves' ophthalmopathy.

In its sample, this clonotype was seen many times. The chain uses TRBV15 and TRBJ2-7; no definite D call. Germline CDR1 reads LNHNV; CDR2 reads YYDKDF (reference sequence). The CDR3 spans 14 residues. Trimming cost V 1 base and J 0 bases, with 7 bases left between them. The CDR3 DNA sequence: TGTGCCACCAGCAGAGTCAGGAGCTCCTACGAGCAGTACTTC. It specifies CATSRVRSSYEQYF.

This clonotype occurred many times. The chain is built from TRBV14 and TRBJ1-1; the D gene is possibly TRBD1 (5 bases). V was pared by 3 bases and J by 1 base, with 9 bases between. Per germline, CDR1 SGHDN and CDR2 FVKESK. The CDR3 loop spans 14 amino acids. The CDR3 region has the DNA TGTGCCAGCAGCCAGGGACGGGCGAACACTGAAGCTTTCTTT. It is translated as CASSQGRANTEAFF. Full variable domain (outside the CDR3, taken from reference TRBV14 and TRBJ1-1): EAGVTQFPSHSVIEKGQTVTLRCDPISGHDNLYWYRRVMGKEIKFLLHFVKESKQDESGMPNNRFLAERTGGTYSTLKVQPAELEDSGVYFCASSQGRANTEAFFGQGTRLTVV.

This clonotype was recorded many times. J is TRBJ1-1 and V is TRBV13, with D unresolved. V lost 7 bases and J lost 3, with 6 bases in between. Germline V gene lookup returns CDR1 PRHDT and CDR2 FYEKMQ (reference sequence). The length of the CDR3 is 11 residues. The DNA for the CDR3 is TGTGCCAGCACCACTGACACTGAAGCTTTCTTT. Protein: CASTTDTEAFF.

The J gene is TRBJ1-3, the V gene TRBV20-1, with D perhaps TRBD1 (5 bases). Germline CDR1 DFQATT, CDR2 SNEGSKA (reference sequence). V lost 6 bases, J lost 0 bases, and 15 bases lay in between. The CDR3 runs 15 residues. CDR3 in amino acids: CSASTGQLSGNTIYF. DNA for the CDR3: TGCAGTGCGTCAACGGGGCAGCTCTCTGGAAACACCATATATTTT.

The genes are TRBV10-3 and TRBJ2-7, with 12 bases matching TRBD1. Germline V gives CDR1 ENHRY, CDR2 SYGVKD. The CDR3 covers 15 residues. V lost 6 bases and J lost 7; bases outside the gene matches: 10. The CDR3 region is CAIRGTGQGAGEQYF. The CDR3 region has the DNA TGTGCCATCAGGGGAACGGGACAGGGGGCGGGGGAGCAGTACTTC.

The V call is TRBV6-6, the J call TRBJ1-2, with 9 bases lining up with TRBD1. This CDR3 has 15 amino acids. J gave up 2 bases and V 5 bases, and 6 bases lay outside the gene matches. Germline CDR1 MNHNY, CDR2 SVGAGI (reference sequence). The CDR3 protein is CASSRPGTGNYGYTF. The CDR3 DNA follows: TGTGCCAGCAGTAGACCCGGGACAGGGAACTATGGCTACACCTTC.

The V and J genes are TRBV20-1 and TRBJ2-7, with D maybe TRBD1 (6 bases). Trimming cost V 3 bases and J 2 bases, with 14 bases left between them. This CDR3 has 14 amino acids. Germline V CDR1 and CDR2: DFQATT, SNEGSKA (reference sequence). CDR3 sequence (DNA): TGCAGTGCTAGTAAAGGGGGAAGCCCCTACGAGCAGTACTTC. Translating it yields CSASKGGSPYEQYF.

The gene calls are TRBV19 and TRBJ2-5, with D unresolved. The CDR3 consists of 16 residues. Germline CDR1 and CDR2: LNHDA and SQIVND (reference sequence). V shed 5 bases and J shed 0 bases, with 16 bases lying between them. The CDR3 DNA sequence: TGTGCCAGTAGTTCAAACTCGGCATCGTACCAAGAGACCCAGTACTTC. It codes for CASSSNSASYQETQYF. The full variable domain, in which reference TRBV19 and TRBJ2-5 provide the parts outside the CDR3, is DGGITQSPKYLFRKEGQNVTLSCEQNLNHDAMYWYRQDPGQGLRLIYYSQIVNDFQKGDIAEGYSVSREKKESFPLTVTSAQKNPTAFYLCASSSNSASYQETQYFGPGTRLLVL.

The CDR3 loop reads CASSITAGTGELFF. DNA of the CDR3: TGTGCCAGCAGTATTACTGCGGGCACCGGGGAGCTGTTTTTT. The chain employs TRBV7-9 and TRBJ2-2, with TRBD2 as a possible D gene (5 bases). Germline lookup yields CDR1 SEHNR and CDR2 FQNEAQ (reference sequence). This CDR3 has 14 amino acids. V lost 6 bases to trimming and J lost 4 bases, with 12 bases between them.

This sequence joins TRBV6-1 and TRBJ2-7; no reliable D call. CDR3 length: 13 amino acids. Germline V lookup: CDR1 MNHNS, CDR2 SASEGT. Deletions cut 5 bases from V and 7 bases from J, with 15 bases between. Written as DNA, the CDR3 is TGTGCCAGCAGTTCGGATTTGTCTCGGGAGCAGTACTTC. Its translation is CASSSDLSREQYF.

This clonotype was picked up many times. The chain uses TRBV10-1 and TRBJ1-4, with D unclear. V was shortened by 0 bases and J by 8 bases, with 16 bases between the two germline ends. This CDR3 is built from 16 residues. CDR1 and CDR2 (germline): WNHNN, SYGVQD (reference sequence). The CDR3 sequence is CASSESRWRLREKLFF. The CDR3 coding sequence is TGCGCCAGCAGTGAGTCTCGGTGGCGGCTTAGGGAAAAACTGTTTTTT.

V and J are TRBV29-1 and TRBJ1-1, with TRBD1 matching 10 bases. This CDR3 region has 14 residues. The trim removed 8 bases at V and 0 bases at J, leaving 6 bases unmatched. Germline V gene lookup returns CDR1 SQVTM and CDR2 ANQGSEA. CDR3 in amino acids: CSLGTGALNTEAFF. The CDR3 bases are TGCAGCTTAGGGACAGGGGCGTTGAACACTGAAGCTTTCTTT.

This chain links TRBV9 with TRBJ1-4, with D perhaps matching TRBD1 (6 bases). The V gene's germline CDR1 is SGDLS and CDR2 YYNGEE. This CDR3 is 15 amino acids long. The V and J ends lost 0 bases and 4 bases respectively, with 10 bases between them. As DNA, the CDR3 is TGTGCCAGCAGCGTAGACGGACAGATTAATGAAAAACTGTTTTTT. It yields the protein CASSVDGQINEKLFF.

This clonotype has just a few counts. The chain links TRBV5-1 to TRBJ1-1; D is possibly TRBD1 (5 bases). Between the trimmed V and J ends, which lost 0 bases and 11 bases, there was a span of 20 bases. The CDR3 totals 15 residues. Germline CDR1 SGHRS, CDR2 YFSETQ. The CDR3 region has the DNA TGCGCCAGCAGCTTGGGCGGGACCCAGGATTTGGGGGCTTTCTTT. Amino acid sequence: CASSLGGTQDLGAFF.

This clonotype was counted many times. The chain uses TRBV5-1 and TRBJ1-4; 11 nucleotides agree with TRBD1. With 2 bases clipped from V and 5 bases from J, the junction kept 2 bases outside the gene matches. CDR1 SGHRS and CDR2 YFSETQ come from the germline V gene. The CDR3 has 15 amino acids. The CDR3 loop is CASSLGTGGNEKLFF. For the CDR3, the DNA is TGCGCCAGCAGCTTAGGGACAGGGGGAAATGAAAAACTGTTTTTT.